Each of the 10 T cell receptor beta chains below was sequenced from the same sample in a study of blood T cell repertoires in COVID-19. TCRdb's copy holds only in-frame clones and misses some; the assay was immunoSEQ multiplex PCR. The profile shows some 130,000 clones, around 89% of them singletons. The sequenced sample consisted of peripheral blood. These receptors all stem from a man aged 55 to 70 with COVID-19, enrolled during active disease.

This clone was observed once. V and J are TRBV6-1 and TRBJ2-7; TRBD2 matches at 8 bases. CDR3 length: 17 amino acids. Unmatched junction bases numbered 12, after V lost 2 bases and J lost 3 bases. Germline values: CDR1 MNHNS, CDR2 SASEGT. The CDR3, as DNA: TGTGCCAGCAGTGAAAGTGGTCAGCGGGGGAACTTCTACGAGCAGTACTTC. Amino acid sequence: CASSESGQRGNFYEQYF.

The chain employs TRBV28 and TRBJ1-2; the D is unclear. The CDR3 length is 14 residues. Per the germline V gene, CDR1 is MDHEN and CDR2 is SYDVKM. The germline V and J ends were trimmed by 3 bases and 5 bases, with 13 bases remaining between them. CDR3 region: CASSFSGVRYGYTF. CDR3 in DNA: TGTGCCAGCAGTTTTTCCGGGGTCCGATATGGCTACACCTTC.

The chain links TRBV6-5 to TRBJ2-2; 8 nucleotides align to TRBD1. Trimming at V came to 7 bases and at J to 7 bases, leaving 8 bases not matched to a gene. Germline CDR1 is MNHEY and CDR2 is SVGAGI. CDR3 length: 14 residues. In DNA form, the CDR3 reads TGTGCCAGCACACTCGACAGGGGCGTCGGGGAGCTGTTTTTT. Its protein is CASTLDRGVGELFF.

The CDR3: CASRKGLEGSYEQYF. The CDR3 DNA is TGCGCCAGCAGGAAAGGACTGGAGGGGTCCTACGAGCAGTACTTC. The V and J genes are TRBV5-1 and TRBJ2-7; D may be TRBD2 (6 bases). Trimming stripped 5 bases from V and 1 base from J, with 16 bases between. Germline V CDR1 and CDR2: SGHRS, YFSETQ. CDR3 length equals 15 residues.

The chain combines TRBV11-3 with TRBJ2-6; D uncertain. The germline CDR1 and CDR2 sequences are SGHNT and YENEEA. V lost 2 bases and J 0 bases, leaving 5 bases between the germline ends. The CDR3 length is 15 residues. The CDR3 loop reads CASSLPSSGANVLTF. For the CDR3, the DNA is TGTGCCAGCAGCTTACCTAGCTCTGGGGCCAACGTCCTGACTTTC.

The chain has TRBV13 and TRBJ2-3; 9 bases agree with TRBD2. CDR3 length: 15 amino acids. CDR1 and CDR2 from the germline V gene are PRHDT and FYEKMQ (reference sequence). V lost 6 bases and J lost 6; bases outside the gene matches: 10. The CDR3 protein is CASSEGVAGVDTQYF. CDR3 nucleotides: TGTGCCAGCAGTGAAGGGGTAGCGGGGGTTGATACGCAGTATTTT.

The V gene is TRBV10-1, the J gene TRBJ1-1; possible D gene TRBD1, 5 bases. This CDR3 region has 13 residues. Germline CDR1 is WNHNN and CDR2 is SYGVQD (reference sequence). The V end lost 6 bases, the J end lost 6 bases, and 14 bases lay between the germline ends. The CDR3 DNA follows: TGCGCCAGCAGCCTCAGGGAGGATGCTGAAGCTTTCTTT. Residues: CASSLREDAEAFF.

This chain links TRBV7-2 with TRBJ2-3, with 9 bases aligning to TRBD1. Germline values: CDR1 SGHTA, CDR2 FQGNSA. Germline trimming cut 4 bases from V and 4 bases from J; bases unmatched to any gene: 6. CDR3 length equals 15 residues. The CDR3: CASSSGQGFADTQYF. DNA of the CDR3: TGTGCCAGCAGCTCGGGACAGGGTTTTGCAGATACGCAGTATTTT. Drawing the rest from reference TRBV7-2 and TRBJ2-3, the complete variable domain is GAGVSQSPSNKVTEKGKDVELRCDPISGHTALYWYRQSLGQGLEFLIYFQGNSAPDKSGLPSDRFSAERTGGSVSTLTIQRTQQEDSAVYLCASSSGQGFADTQYFGPGTRLTVL.

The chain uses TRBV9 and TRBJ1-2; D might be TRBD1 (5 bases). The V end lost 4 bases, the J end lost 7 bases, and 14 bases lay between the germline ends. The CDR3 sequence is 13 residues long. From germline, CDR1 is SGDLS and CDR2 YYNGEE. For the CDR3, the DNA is TGTGCCAGCAGCCCCAGGGTCTGGGGTGGCTACACCTTC. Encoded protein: CASSPRVWGGYTF.

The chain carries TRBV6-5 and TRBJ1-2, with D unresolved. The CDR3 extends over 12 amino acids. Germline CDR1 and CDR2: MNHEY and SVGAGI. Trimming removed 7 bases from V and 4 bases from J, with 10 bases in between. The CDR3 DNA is TGTGCCAGCAAAAGTTTCAGCTATGGCTACACCTTC. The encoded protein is CASKSFSYGYTF.